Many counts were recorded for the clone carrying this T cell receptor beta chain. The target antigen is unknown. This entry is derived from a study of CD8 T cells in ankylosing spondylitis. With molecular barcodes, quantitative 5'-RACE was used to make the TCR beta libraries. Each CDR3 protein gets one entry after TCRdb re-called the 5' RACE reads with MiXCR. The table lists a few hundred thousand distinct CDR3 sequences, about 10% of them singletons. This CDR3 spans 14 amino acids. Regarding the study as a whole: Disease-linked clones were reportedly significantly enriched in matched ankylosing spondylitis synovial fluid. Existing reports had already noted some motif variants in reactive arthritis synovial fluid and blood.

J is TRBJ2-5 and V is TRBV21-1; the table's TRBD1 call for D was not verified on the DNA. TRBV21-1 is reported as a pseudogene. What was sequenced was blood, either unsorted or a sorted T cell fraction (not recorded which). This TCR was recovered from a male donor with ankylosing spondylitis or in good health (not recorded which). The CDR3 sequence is CASSKLTGEETQYF. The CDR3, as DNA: TGTGCCAGCAGCAAATTGACAGGTGAAGAGACCCAGTACTTC.